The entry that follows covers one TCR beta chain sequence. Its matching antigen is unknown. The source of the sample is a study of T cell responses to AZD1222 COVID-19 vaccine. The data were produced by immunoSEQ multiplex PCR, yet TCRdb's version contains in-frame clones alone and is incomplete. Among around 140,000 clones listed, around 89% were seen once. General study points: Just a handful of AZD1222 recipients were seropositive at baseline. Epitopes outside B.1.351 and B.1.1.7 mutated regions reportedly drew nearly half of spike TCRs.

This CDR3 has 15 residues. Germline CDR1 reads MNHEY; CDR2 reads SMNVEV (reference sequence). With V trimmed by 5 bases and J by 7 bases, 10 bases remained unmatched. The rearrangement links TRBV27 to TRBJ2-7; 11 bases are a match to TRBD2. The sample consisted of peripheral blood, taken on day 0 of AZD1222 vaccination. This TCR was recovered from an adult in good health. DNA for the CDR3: TGTGCCAGCAGTACGTTAGCGGGGGGGCCCTCAGAGCAGTACTTC. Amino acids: CASSTLAGGPSEQYF.